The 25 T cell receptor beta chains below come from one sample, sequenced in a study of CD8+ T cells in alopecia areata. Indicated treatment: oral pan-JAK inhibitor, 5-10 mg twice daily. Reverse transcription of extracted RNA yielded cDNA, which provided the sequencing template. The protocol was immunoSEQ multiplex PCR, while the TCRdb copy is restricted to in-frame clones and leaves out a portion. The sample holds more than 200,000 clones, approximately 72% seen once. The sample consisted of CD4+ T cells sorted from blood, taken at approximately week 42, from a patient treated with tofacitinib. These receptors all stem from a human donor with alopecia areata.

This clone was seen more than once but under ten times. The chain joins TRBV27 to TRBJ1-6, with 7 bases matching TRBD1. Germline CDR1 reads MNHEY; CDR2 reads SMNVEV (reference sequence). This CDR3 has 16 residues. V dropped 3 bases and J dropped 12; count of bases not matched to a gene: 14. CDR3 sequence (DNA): TGTGCCAGCAGTTTTTCCGACGGGACAGTCTTACGACCCCTCCACTTT. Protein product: CASSFSDGTVLRPLHF.

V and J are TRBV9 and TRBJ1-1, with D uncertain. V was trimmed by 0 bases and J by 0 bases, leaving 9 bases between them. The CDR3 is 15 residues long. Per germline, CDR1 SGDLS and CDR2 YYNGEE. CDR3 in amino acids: CASSVDLGLNTEAFF. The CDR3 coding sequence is TGTGCCAGCAGCGTAGATCTAGGTCTGAACACTGAAGCTTTCTTT.

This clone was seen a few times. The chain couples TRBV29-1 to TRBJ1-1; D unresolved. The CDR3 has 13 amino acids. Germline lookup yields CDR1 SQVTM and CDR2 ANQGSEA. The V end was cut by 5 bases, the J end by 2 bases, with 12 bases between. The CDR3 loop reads CSVFIGTNTEAFF. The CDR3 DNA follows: TGCAGCGTTTTCATCGGAACAAACACTGAAGCTTTCTTT. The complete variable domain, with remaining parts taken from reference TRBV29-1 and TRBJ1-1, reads SAVISQKPSRDICQRGTSLTIQCQVDSQVTMMFWYRQQPGQSLTLIATANQGSEATYESGFVIDKFPISRPNLTFSTLTVSNMSPEDSSIYLCSVFIGTNTEAFFGQGTRLTVV.

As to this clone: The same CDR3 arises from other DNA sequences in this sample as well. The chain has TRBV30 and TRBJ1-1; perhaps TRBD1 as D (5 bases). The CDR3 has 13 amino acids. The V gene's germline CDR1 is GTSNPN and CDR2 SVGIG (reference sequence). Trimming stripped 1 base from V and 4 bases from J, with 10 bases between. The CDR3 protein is CAWSAGSTTEAFF. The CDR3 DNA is TGTGCCTGGAGTGCAGGGAGCACCACTGAAGCTTTCTTT.

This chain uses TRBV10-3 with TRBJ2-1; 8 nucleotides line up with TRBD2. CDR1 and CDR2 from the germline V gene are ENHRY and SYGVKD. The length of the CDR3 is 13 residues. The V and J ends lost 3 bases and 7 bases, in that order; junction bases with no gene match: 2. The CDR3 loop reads CAISELAENEQFF. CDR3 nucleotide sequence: TGTGCCATCAGTGAACTAGCGGAGAATGAGCAGTTCTTC.

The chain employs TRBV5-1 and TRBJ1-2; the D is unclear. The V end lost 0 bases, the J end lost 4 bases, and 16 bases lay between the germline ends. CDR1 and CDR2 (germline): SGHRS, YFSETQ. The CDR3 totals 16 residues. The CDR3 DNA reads TGCGCCAGCAGCTTGGCGGTGGGGTCTCAGTTCTATGGCTACACCTTC. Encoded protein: CASSLAVGSQFYGYTF. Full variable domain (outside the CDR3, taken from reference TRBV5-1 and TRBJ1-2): KAGVTQTPRYLIKTRGQQVTLSCSPISGHRSVSWYQQTPGQGLQFLFEYFSETQRNKGNFPGRFSGRQFSNSRSEMNVSTLELGDSALYLCASSLAVGSQFYGYTFGSGTRLTVV.

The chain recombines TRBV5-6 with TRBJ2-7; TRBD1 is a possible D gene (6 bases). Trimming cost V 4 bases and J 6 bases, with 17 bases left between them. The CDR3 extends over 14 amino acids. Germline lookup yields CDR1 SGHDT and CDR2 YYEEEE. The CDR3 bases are TGTGCCAGCAGCCTTAACCGGGACACGTCCGAGCAGTACTTC. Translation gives CASSLNRDTSEQYF.

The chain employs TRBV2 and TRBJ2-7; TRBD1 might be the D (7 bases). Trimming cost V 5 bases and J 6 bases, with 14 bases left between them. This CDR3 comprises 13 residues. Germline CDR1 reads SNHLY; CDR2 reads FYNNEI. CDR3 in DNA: TGTGCCAGCAGTCGACAGGGAGGAGGCGAGCAGTACTTC. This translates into CASSRQGGGEQYF.

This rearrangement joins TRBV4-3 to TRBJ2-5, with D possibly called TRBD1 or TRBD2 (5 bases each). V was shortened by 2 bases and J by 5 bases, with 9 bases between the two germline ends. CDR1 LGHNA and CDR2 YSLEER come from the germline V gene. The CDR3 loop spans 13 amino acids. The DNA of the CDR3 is TGCGCCAGCAGCCAAAGAGGGGCTGAGACCCAGTACTTC. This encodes CASSQRGAETQYF.

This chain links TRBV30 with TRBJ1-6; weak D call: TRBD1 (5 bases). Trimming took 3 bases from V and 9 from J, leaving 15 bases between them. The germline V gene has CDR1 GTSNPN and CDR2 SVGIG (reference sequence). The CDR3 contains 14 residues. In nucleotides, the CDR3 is TGTGCCTGGAGGGCAGTTACTAGGGGTTCACCCCTCCACTTT. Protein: CAWRAVTRGSPLHF.

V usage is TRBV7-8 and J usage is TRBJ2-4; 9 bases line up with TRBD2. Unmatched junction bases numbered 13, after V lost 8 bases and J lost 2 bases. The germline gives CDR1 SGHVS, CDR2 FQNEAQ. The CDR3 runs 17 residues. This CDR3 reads CASFPGGTSNTKNIQYF. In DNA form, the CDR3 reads TGTGCCAGCTTCCCAGGGGGGACTAGCAATACCAAAAACATTCAGTACTTC.

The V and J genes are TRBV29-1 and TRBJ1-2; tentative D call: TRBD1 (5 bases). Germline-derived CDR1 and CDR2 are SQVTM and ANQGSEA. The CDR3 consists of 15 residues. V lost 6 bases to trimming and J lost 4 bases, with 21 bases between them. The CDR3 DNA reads TGCAGCGTCTCCTCCCTGACAGACTATTCCTATGGCTACACCTTC. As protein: CSVSSLTDYSYGYTF.

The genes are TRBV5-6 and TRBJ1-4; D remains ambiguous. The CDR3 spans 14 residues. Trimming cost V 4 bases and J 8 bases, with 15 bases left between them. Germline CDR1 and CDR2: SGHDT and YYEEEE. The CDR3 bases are TGTGCCAGCAGCGACGGTCCTCCGGGAGAAAAACTGTTTTTT. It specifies CASSDGPPGEKLFF.

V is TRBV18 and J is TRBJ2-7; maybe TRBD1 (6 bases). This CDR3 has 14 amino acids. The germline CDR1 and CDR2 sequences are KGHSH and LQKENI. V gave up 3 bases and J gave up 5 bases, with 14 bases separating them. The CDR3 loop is CASSPIIQGDEQYF. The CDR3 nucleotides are TGTGCCAGCTCACCGATCATACAGGGCGACGAGCAGTACTTC.

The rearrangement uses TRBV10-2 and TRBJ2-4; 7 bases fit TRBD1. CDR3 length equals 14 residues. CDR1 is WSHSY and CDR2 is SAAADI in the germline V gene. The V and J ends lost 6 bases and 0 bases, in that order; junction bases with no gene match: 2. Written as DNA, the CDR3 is TGCGCCAGCAGGACAGGGCGAGCCAAAAACATTCAGTACTTC. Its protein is CASRTGRAKNIQYF.

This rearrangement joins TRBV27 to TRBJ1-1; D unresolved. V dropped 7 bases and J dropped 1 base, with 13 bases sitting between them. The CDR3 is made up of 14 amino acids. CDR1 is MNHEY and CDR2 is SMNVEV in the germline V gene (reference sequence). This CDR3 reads CASTPGRWNTEAFF. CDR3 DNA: TGTGCCAGCACTCCCGGCCGGTGGAACACTGAAGCTTTCTTT.

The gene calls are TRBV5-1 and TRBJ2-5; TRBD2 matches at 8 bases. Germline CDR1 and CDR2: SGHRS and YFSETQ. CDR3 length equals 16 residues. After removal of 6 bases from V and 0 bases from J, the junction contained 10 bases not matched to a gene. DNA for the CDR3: TGCGCCAGCAAGTCCCTTGGCGGGGGGTACCAAGAGACCCAGTACTTC. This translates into CASKSLGGGYQETQYF.

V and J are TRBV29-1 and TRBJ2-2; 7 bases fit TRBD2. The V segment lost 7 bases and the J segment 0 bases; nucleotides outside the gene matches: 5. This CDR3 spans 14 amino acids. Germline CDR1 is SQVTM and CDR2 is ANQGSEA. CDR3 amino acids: CSARGGPNTGELFF. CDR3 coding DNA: TGCAGCGCCCGCGGGGGACCGAACACCGGGGAGCTGTTTTTT.

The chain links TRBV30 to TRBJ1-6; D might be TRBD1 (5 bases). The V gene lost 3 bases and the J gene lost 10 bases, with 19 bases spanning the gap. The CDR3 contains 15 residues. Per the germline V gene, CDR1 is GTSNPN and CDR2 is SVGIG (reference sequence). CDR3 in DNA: TGTGCCTGGAGGACCACCCCCCAGGGAGACTCACCCCTCCACTTT. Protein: CAWRTTPQGDSPLHF.

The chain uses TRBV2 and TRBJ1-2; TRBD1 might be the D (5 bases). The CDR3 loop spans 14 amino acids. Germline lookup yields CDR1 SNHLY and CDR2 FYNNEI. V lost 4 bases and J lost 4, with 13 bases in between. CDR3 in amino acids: CASSGDGASYGYTF. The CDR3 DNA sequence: TGTGCCAGCAGTGGGGACGGGGCTTCCTATGGCTACACCTTC.

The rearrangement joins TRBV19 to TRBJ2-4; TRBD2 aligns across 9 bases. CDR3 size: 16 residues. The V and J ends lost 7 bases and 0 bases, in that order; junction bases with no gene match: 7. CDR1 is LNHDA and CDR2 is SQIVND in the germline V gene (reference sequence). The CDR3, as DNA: TGTGCCAGTACTAGCGGGACGATCCTAGCCAAAAACATTCAGTACTTC. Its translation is CASTSGTILAKNIQYF.

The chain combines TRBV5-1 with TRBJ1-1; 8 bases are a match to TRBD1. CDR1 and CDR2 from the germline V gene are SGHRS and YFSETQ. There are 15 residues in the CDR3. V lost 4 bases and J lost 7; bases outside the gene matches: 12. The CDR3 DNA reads TGCGCCAGCAGCCCTGGTGTGGGACAGGTACTTGAAGCTTTCTTT. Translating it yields CASSPGVGQVLEAFF.

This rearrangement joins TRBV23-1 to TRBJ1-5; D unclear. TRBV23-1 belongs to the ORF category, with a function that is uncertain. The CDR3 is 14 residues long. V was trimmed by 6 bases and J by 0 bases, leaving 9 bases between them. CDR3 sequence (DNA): TGCGCCAGCAGCCCCCAAGTTAGCAATCAGCCCCAGCATTTT. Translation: CASSPQVSNQPQHF.

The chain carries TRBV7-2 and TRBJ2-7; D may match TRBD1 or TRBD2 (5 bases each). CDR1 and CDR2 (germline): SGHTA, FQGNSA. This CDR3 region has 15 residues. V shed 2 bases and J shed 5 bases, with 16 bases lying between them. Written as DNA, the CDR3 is TGTGCCAGCAGCTTAACGGGGCTCCTCCGCCACGAGCAGTACTTC. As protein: CASSLTGLLRHEQYF.

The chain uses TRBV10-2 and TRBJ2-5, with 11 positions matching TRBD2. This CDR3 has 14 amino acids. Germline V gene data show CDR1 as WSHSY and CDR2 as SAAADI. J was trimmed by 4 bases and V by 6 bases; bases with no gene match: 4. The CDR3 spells CASSNGLAGETQYF. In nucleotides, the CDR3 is TGCGCCAGCAGCAACGGACTAGCGGGAGAGACCCAGTACTTC.